This paragraph reports one T cell receptor beta chain. The antigen is unknown. This record comes from a study of cytomegalovirus exposure and HLA in healthy donors. The study's findings and limits: Later analysis found that TCR beta chains associated with HLA were more clonally expanded than other, equally common chains. The study labeled fewer than 200 TCR beta chains cytomegalovirus-associated. It was in a later analysis that TCR association rates were seen to vary by HLA locus, highest for DRB1 and lowest for HLA-C.

This CDR3 spans 13 amino acids. V dropped 0 bases and J dropped 5 bases, with 8 bases sitting between them. The germline gives CDR1 SGHNT, CDR2 YYREEE (reference sequence). 13 Jbeta primers and 60 Vbeta primers were used for the PCR. TCRdb keeps only in-frame clones here, not all; method: immunoSEQ multiplex PCR. The table lists around 150,000 clones, around 80% of them singletons. The source is a middle-aged man in good health and CMV-seropositive. The sample was PBMCs. The gene calls are TRBV5-4 and TRBJ2-5; D unresolved. The CDR3 region is CASSLDFVETQYF. The CDR3 bases are TGTGCCAGCAGCTTGGACTTTGTCGAGACCCAGTACTTC.